Each of the 27 T cell receptor beta chains below was sequenced from the same sample in a study of early T cells in non-severe SARS-CoV-2 infection. MiXCR was run by TCRdb on the 5' RACE reads, yielding one entry per CDR3 protein. Here the sample spans tens of thousands of distinct CDR3 sequences, about 9.7% being singletons. The sequenced sample was whole blood. The receptors here all came from an adult who was a healthcare worker with PCR-confirmed SARS-CoV-2 infection or an uninfected control (not recorded which).

The chain's CDR3 is CSARGGSGEAFF. The CDR3 DNA reads as TGCAGTGCTAGAGGGGGATCAGGTGAAGCTTTCTTT. The rearrangement uses TRBV20-1 and TRBJ1-1, with D hard to call. Trimming took off 1 base at V and 7 bases at J, with 10 bases between the two ends. The CDR3 length is 12 residues. Per germline, CDR1 DFQATT and CDR2 SNEGSKA (reference sequence).

Only a few counts were recorded for this clonotype. V and J are TRBV10-2 and TRBJ2-3; D is possibly TRBD1 (6 bases). Germline V gene data show CDR1 as WSHSY and CDR2 as SAAADI. This CDR3 has 17 residues. The ends were cut back, 3 bases at V and 0 bases at J, with 16 bases in the middle. The chain's CDR3 is CASSEPGNRDSTDTQYF. CDR3 nucleotides: TGCGCCAGCAGTGAACCGGGAAACAGGGATAGCACAGATACGCAGTATTTT.

In the case of this clonotype: A clone one base away is much larger, so this may be a read error. This chain links TRBV29-1 with TRBJ2-7, with D tentatively TRBD1 (7 bases). This CDR3 contains 13 residues. V lost 4 bases to trimming and J lost 0 bases, with 10 bases between them. The V gene's germline CDR1 is SQVTM and CDR2 ANQGSEA. CDR3 sequence (DNA): TGCAGCGTTGGGGGGGACAGCTCCTACGAGCAGTACTTC. This sequence encodes CSVGGDSSYEQYF.

This clonotype was observed a handful of times. The chain carries TRBV29-1 and TRBJ2-1, with TRBD2 identical over 8 bases. Per the germline V gene, CDR1 is SQVTM and CDR2 is ANQGSEA. V shed 8 bases, J shed 6 bases, and the junction held 12 bases outside the gene matches. The CDR3 is made up of 14 amino acids. The CDR3 DNA reads as TGCAGCTCAGCGGAGCGGGAGTATTCCAATGAGCAGTTCTTC. This sequence encodes CSSAEREYSNEQFF.

In this sample, this clonotype turned up many times. V usage is TRBV11-2 and J usage is TRBJ2-1; D is uncertain. This CDR3 spans 13 amino acids. Per the germline V gene, CDR1 is SGHAT and CDR2 is FQNNGV. Trimming cost V 5 bases and J 9 bases, with 14 bases left between them. In DNA, the CDR3 is TGTGCCAGCAGCCCTTCGCTGTGGGGTGAGCAGTTCTTC. This gives the protein CASSPSLWGEQFF.

In this sample, this clonotype turned up many times. The chain combines TRBV2 with TRBJ2-2; possibly TRBD1 for D (5 bases). Trimming stripped 7 bases from V and 4 bases from J, with 19 bases between. The CDR3 has 16 residues. Germline CDR1 reads SNHLY; CDR2 reads FYNNEI. CDR3 protein: CASMGTKAGSTGELFF. As DNA, the CDR3 is TGTGCCAGCATGGGAACGAAGGCAGGGTCCACCGGGGAGCTGTTTTTT.

CDR3 sequence: CASSQDNRSNEKLFF. The CDR3 DNA follows: TGTGCCAGCAGCCAAGATAACAGGTCGAATGAAAAACTGTTTTTT. V usage is TRBV4-2 and J usage is TRBJ1-4; TRBD1 might be the D (5 bases). The CDR3 totals 15 residues. V lost 0 bases, J lost 5 bases, and 10 bases lay in between. CDR1 and CDR2 (germline): LGHNA, YNFKEQ.

This clonotype was detected many times. This chain joins TRBV7-3 and TRBJ2-1, with 9 positions matching TRBD2. V lost 1 base, J lost 8 bases, and 9 bases stayed unmatched. Germline CDR1 SGHTA, CDR2 FQGTGA. CDR3 length equals 16 residues. The CDR3 region has the DNA TGTGCCAGCAGCTTAAATCGACTAGCGGAGGGTTATGAGCAGTTCTTC. This translates into CASSLNRLAEGYEQFF.

The sample holds many counts of this clonotype. The chain joins TRBV27 to TRBJ2-1; 7 nucleotides match TRBD2. Per the germline V gene, CDR1 is MNHEY and CDR2 is SMNVEV (reference sequence). This CDR3 spans 16 amino acids. The J segment lost 9 bases and the V segment lost 5 bases, leaving 16 bases of the junction unmatched. The CDR3 here is CASSTFNFWEGGEQFF. DNA of the CDR3: TGTGCCAGCAGTACATTTAATTTCTGGGAGGGAGGTGAGCAGTTCTTC.

The chain uses TRBV2 and TRBJ2-3; D is perhaps TRBD1 (6 bases). The germline V gene encodes CDR1 SNHLY and CDR2 FYNNEI. Trimming took off 4 bases at V and 1 base at J, with 9 bases between the two ends. This CDR3 comprises 14 residues. The CDR3 sequence: CASSGQGRTDTQYF. The CDR3, as DNA: TGTGCCAGCAGTGGGCAGGGGCGCACAGATACGCAGTATTTT.

The chain recombines TRBV7-8 with TRBJ2-3; TRBD2 might be the D (5 bases). The germline V gene encodes CDR1 SGHVS and CDR2 FQNEAQ. Deletions cut 0 bases from V and 1 base from J, with 11 bases between. This CDR3 is 16 amino acids long. CDR3 sequence reads: CASSLAETAGTDTQYF. CDR3 coding DNA: TGTGCCAGCAGCTTAGCGGAAACAGCGGGCACAGATACGCAGTATTTT.

This clonotype occurred many times. DNA for the CDR3: TGTGCCAGCAGGCCGGGACTACACACCGGGGAGCTGTTTTTT. Translating gives CASRPGLHTGELFF. V and J are TRBV28 and TRBJ2-2, with 7 bases identical to TRBD2. V gave up 6 bases and J gave up 3 bases; unmatched junction bases: 4. CDR1 and CDR2 (germline): MDHEN, SYDVKM. The CDR3 has 14 residues. The variable domain in full, completed from reference TRBV28 and TRBJ2-2, reads DVKVTQSSRYLVKRTGEKVFLECVQDMDHENMFWYRQDPGLGLRLIYFSYDVKMKEKGDIPEGYSVSREKKERFSLILESASTNQTSMYLCASRPGLHTGELFFGEGSRLTVL.

At least ten counts were recorded for this clonotype. The V and J genes are TRBV5-6 and TRBJ1-2; 7 bases match TRBD1. The length of the CDR3 is 14 residues. V dropped 4 bases and J dropped 4; count of bases not matched to a gene: 7. Germline-derived CDR1 and CDR2 are SGHDT and YYEEEE. The CDR3 here is CASSHRGEGYGYTF. The CDR3 coding sequence is TGTGCCAGCAGCCACAGGGGAGAGGGCTATGGCTACACCTTC.

This clonotype was seen ten or more times. The CDR3 nucleotides are TGCGCCAGCAGCTCCAACCTGGGGGGGCCGAACACCGGGGAGCTGTTTTTT. Encoded protein: CASSSNLGGPNTGELFF. The chain joins TRBV5-1 to TRBJ2-2; the D gene is possibly TRBD2 (7 bases). Looked up from germline, CDR1 is SGHRS and CDR2 is YFSETQ. The CDR3 sequence is 17 residues long. Trimming took off 3 bases at V and 0 bases at J, with 15 bases between the two ends.

This clonotype appeared many times. The chain carries TRBV4-2 and TRBJ1-5; 10 bases fit TRBD1. The V gene's germline CDR1 is LGHNA and CDR2 YNFKEQ. The CDR3 consists of 13 residues. V lost 9 bases to trimming and J lost 5 bases; unmatched junction nucleotides: 4. The CDR3 reads CASRQGADQPQHF. CDR3 bases: TGTGCCAGTCGACAGGGGGCAGATCAGCCCCAGCATTTT.

This rearrangement joins TRBV20-1 to TRBJ2-3, with D maybe TRBD1 (6 bases). From germline, CDR1 is DFQATT and CDR2 SNEGSKA (reference sequence). V was shortened by 1 base and J by 0 bases, with 11 bases between the two germline ends. This CDR3 is 15 amino acids long. The CDR3 loop reads CSARVTGRSTDTQYF. The CDR3 coding sequence is TGCAGTGCTAGAGTAACAGGGAGAAGCACAGATACGCAGTATTTT.

This clonotype was picked up many times. CDR3 in DNA: TGCAGCGTCCTAGGGGACAGGGGGCTTTCTGGGGCCAACGTCCTGACTTTC. This gives the protein CSVLGDRGLSGANVLTF. The chain joins TRBV29-1 to TRBJ2-6, with 12 bases aligning to TRBD1. Germline CDR1 SQVTM, CDR2 ANQGSEA. After removal of 6 bases from V and 1 base from J, the junction contained 7 bases not matched to a gene. The CDR3 loop spans 17 amino acids.

This clonotype was recorded a few times. The V and J genes are TRBV7-9 and TRBJ2-7, with a weak D call TRBD2 (5 bases). Germline values: CDR1 SEHNR, CDR2 FQNEAQ (reference sequence). Trimming cost V 3 bases and J 5 bases, with 11 bases left between them. The CDR3 contains 13 residues. The chain's CDR3 is CASSFLGVHEQYF. CDR3 coding DNA: TGTGCCAGCAGCTTTTTGGGAGTCCACGAGCAGTACTTC.

This clonotype was seen repeatedly, ten times or more. The V call is TRBV5-1, the J call TRBJ2-1; 15 positions agree with TRBD2. CDR1 is SGHRS, CDR2 YFSETQ, per germline. This CDR3 region has 16 residues. The V segment lost 4 bases and the J segment 7 bases; nucleotides outside the gene matches: 6. CDR3 DNA: TGCGCCAGCAGCCCTCCGGGACTAGCGGGAGGTAATGAGCAGTTCTTC. It codes for CASSPPGLAGGNEQFF.

This clonotype occurred many times. The J gene is TRBJ1-1, the V gene TRBV6-1, with D unresolved. There are 11 residues in the CDR3. CDR1 and CDR2 (germline): MNHNS, SASEGT. V shed 2 bases and J shed 7 bases, with 5 bases lying between them. CDR3: CASSEMGEAFF. The CDR3 bases are TGTGCCAGCAGTGAAATGGGTGAAGCTTTCTTT.

This clonotype was detected ten times or more. The chain is built from TRBV7-9 and TRBJ2-3; D remains unclear. Deletions cut 4 bases from V and 3 bases from J, with 8 bases between. Germline CDR1 is SEHNR and CDR2 is FQNEAQ (reference sequence). This CDR3 contains 13 residues. CDR3 bases: TGTGCCAGCAGCTGGTATGAGACAGATACGCAGTATTTT. Its translation: CASSWYETDTQYF. Full variable domain (rest looked up from reference TRBV7-9 and TRBJ2-3): DTGVSQNPRHKITKRGQNVTFRCDPISEHNRLYWYRQTLGQGPEFLTYFQNEAQLEKSRLLSDRFSAERPKGSFSTLEIQRTEQGDSAMYLCASSWYETDTQYFGPGTRLTVL.

This clonotype has a count of ten or more. This chain links TRBV2 with TRBJ2-2, with D perhaps matching TRBD1 (5 bases). The V gene lost 7 bases and the J gene lost 2 bases, with 11 bases spanning the gap. Per the germline V gene, CDR1 is SNHLY and CDR2 is FYNNEI. The CDR3 consists of 14 residues. CDR3 sequence (DNA): TGTGCCAGCAAAAGACAGACCAACACCGGGGAGCTGTTTTTT. This gives the protein CASKRQTNTGELFF. The complete variable domain, with remaining parts taken from reference TRBV2 and TRBJ2-2, reads EPEVTQTPSHQVTQMGQEVILRCVPISNHLYFYWYRQILGQKVEFLVSFYNNEISEKSEIFDDQFSVERPDGSNFTLKIRSTKLEDSAMYFCASKRQTNTGELFFGEGSRLTVL.

This clonotype was recorded many times. The chain is built from TRBV27 and TRBJ2-7, with 8 bases lining up with TRBD1. Germline CDR1 reads MNHEY; CDR2 reads SMNVEV (reference sequence). The CDR3 is made up of 16 amino acids. Trimming took 2 bases from V and 9 from J; bases not matched to a gene: 15. The CDR3 here is CASSLGPRGRGTGQYF. The CDR3 DNA reads as TGTGCCAGCAGTTTAGGACCCAGGGGGCGCGGGACGGGGCAGTACTTC.

This clonotype was observed many times. This chain connects TRBV20-1 to TRBJ2-3, with 8 bases matching TRBD1. With 1 base clipped from V and 3 bases from J, the junction kept 9 bases outside the gene matches. CDR3 length: 16 residues. Per germline, CDR1 DFQATT and CDR2 SNEGSKA (reference sequence). The CDR3 sequence: CSARGPYGQGTDTQYF. The CDR3 DNA reads TGCAGTGCTAGAGGCCCGTATGGACAGGGAACAGATACGCAGTATTTT.

The sample holds many counts of this clonotype. DNA for the CDR3: TGTGCCAGCAGCTTAGGATCCGGGCGTAAAATTAGTGGCTACACCTTC. Residues: CASSLGSGRKISGYTF. The chain recombines TRBV11-2 with TRBJ1-2; D unresolved. Germline V gives CDR1 SGHAT, CDR2 FQNNGV. V was shortened by 1 base and J by 7 bases, with 19 bases between the two germline ends. The CDR3 loop spans 16 amino acids.

The rearrangement links TRBV14 to TRBJ1-1, with D possibly being TRBD1 (5 bases). Germline V gives CDR1 SGHDN, CDR2 FVKESK. The ends were cut back, 1 base at V and 0 bases at J, with 9 bases in the middle. This CDR3 is built from 15 residues. The CDR3 loop is CASSQVRVMNTEAFF. The CDR3 DNA reads as TGTGCCAGCAGCCAAGTCAGGGTAATGAACACTGAAGCTTTCTTT.

Many counts were recorded for this clonotype. The chain employs TRBV7-6 and TRBJ2-7; 7 positions match TRBD1. The CDR3 totals 13 residues. CDR1 SGHVS and CDR2 FNYEAQ come from the germline V gene. V shed 5 bases, J shed 5 bases, and the junction held 6 bases outside the gene matches. CDR3 residues: CASSPRDRHEQYF. CDR3 DNA sequence: TGTGCCAGCAGCCCAAGGGACAGACACGAGCAGTACTTC.